The entry below describes one TCR beta chain. These data originate in a study of blood T cell repertoires in COVID-19. Study information: Material from acute and convalescent COVID-19 was sourced from the United States, Italy and Spain. Sample material is recorded as cDNA or gDNA derived from T cells, B-cell-depleted T cells, or PBMCs.

The authors' processing: Estimates of nucleated cell counts were drawn from the amplification of reference gene primers. Here immunoSEQ multiplex PCR was the method, and the copy in TCRdb shows in-frame clones only, minus some. The DNA was the basis for D and trimming; V, J and clone size are from that table. This table holds about 280,000 clones, 75% to 90% found once. Between the trimmed V and J ends, which lost 4 bases and 6 bases, there was a span of 17 bases. There are 15 residues in the CDR3. The V gene's germline CDR1 is SGDLS and CDR2 YYNGEE. The V and J genes are TRBV9 and TRBJ2-1; the D gene is possibly TRBD2 (6 bases). Sequencing used peripheral blood. The TCR sequence derives from a woman between 70 and 85 years old with acute or convalescent COVID-19. CDR3 bases: TGTGCCAGCAGCCCGGGCTCGAGGACTATCAATGAGCAGTTCTTC. Translating it yields CASSPGSRTINEQFF.